The clone carrying this T cell receptor (beta chain) was recorded once. The antigen is not known. In patients chosen for sequencing, flow cytometry had shown CD8+CD57+ cell expansion. Profiling that covered TCR beta VDJ and CDR3 relied on genomic DNA as its template. One entry per CDR3 protein, called by TCRdb with MiXCR from the reads. The table has roughly 160,000 distinct CDR3 sequences, about 45% seen once; the top ten hold roughly 3.1%. Germline V CDR1 and CDR2: SGHAT, FQNNGV. J was trimmed by 4 bases and V by 4 bases; bases with no gene match: 9. The CDR3 consists of 16 residues. This sample is part of a study of CD8+CD57+ T cells in acquired aplastic anemia. Across the whole study: Yields of DNA that came from sorted CD4+ and CD8+ cells averaged about 2.9 ug. Regarding the study as a whole: A set of approximately 30 CD8+ CDR3 sequences was shared between patients and controls, and these sequences appeared highly expressed in patients.

Sequenced sample: sorted CD4+, CD8+, or CD8+CD57+ T cells (not recorded which) from PBMCs. The origin of this receptor is a human donor with aplastic anemia. V and J are TRBV11-2 and TRBJ2-3; 9 bases match TRBD2. This CDR3 is CASSSLAGVSSDTQYF. The CDR3 nucleotides are TGTGCCAGCAGCTCCTTAGCGGGAGTGAGTTCAGATACGCAGTATTTT.